Shown below are 21 T cell receptor beta chains from a single sample sequenced in a study of T cell responses to AZD1222 COVID-19 vaccine (dated by TCRdb to about 2021). The sample's time point, from its label and the paper: about 28 days (+/-7) after the second vaccine dose. The library was prepared using the immunoSEQ multiplex PCR assay. TCRdb limited this immuneACCESS table to in-frame rearrangements with V and J called. A share of clones is missing; checked studies link under half to unresolved V genes, and the rest is unexplained. The sample includes approximately 150,000 clones, with around nine tenths observed a single time. The ten biggest clones cover 1.1% of the sample. Specimen: peripheral blood, collected 28 days after the second AZD1222 dose. Receptors originate from an adult who received the AZD1222 COVID-19 vaccine.

The chain joins TRBV2 to TRBJ1-2, with TRBD1 matching 7 bases. V lost 5 bases and J lost 0; bases outside the gene matches: 3. The CDR3 loop spans 14 amino acids. Per germline, CDR1 SNHLY and CDR2 FYNNEI. CDR3 in DNA: TGTGCCAGCAGTCGGGACAGCTCTAACTATGGCTACACCTTC. Protein sequence: CASSRDSSNYGYTF. The entire variable domain, with the rest obtained from reference TRBV2 and TRBJ1-2, is as follows: EPEVTQTPSHQVTQMGQEVILRCVPISNHLYFYWYRQILGQKVEFLVSFYNNEISEKSEIFDDQFSVERPDGSNFTLKIRSTKLEDSAMYFCASSRDSSNYGYTFGSGTRLTVV.

The V gene is TRBV3-1 (or the pseudogene TRBV3-2), the J gene TRBJ2-1; 7 bases are shared with TRBD2. Germline trimming cut 4 bases from V and 4 bases from J; bases unmatched to any gene: 7. This CDR3 has 15 amino acids. Per the germline V gene, CDR1 is LGHDT and CDR2 is YNNKEL (reference sequence). The CDR3 nucleotides are TGTGCCAGCAGCCCCTACCGGGACTATTACAATGAGCAGTTCTTC. Its protein product is CASSPYRDYYNEQFF.

The rearrangement uses TRBV27 and TRBJ1-1; the D is unclear. The length of the CDR3 is 15 residues. The V gene lost 3 bases and the J gene lost 1 base, with 12 bases spanning the gap. The germline CDR1 and CDR2 sequences are MNHEY and SMNVEV (reference sequence). The CDR3 loop reads CASSFSVPSNTEAFF. In nucleotides, the CDR3 is TGTGCCAGCAGTTTCTCGGTGCCATCGAACACTGAAGCTTTCTTT.

The gene calls are TRBV4-2 and TRBJ2-2, with D possibly matching TRBD1 (6 bases). Trimming took 4 bases from V and 0 from J, leaving 12 bases between them. The germline V gene has CDR1 LGHNA and CDR2 YNFKEQ. The CDR3 extends over 16 amino acids. CDR3 residues: CASSPGTPSNTGELFF. The CDR3 DNA follows: TGTGCCAGCAGCCCTGGGACACCTTCGAACACCGGGGAGCTGTTTTTT.

This clone was counted a few times. The CDR3 loop is CASSLDRPGELFF. Written as DNA, the CDR3 is TGTGCCAGCAGCTTAGATCGCCCCGGGGAGCTGTTTTTT. The chain recombines TRBV11-2 with TRBJ2-2; no clear D gene. Trimming shortened V by 0 bases and J by 6 bases, and 5 bases separated the two germline ends. CDR1 and CDR2 (germline): SGHAT, FQNNGV. The CDR3 has 13 amino acids.

As DNA, the CDR3 is TGCGCCAGCGAGGGGCAGCTCACAGATACGCAGTATTTT. Residues: CASEGQLTDTQYF. The V gene is TRBV5-1, the J gene TRBJ2-3; tentatively, D is TRBD1 or TRBD2 (5 bases each). The CDR3 runs to 13 residues. The V gene lost 7 bases and the J gene lost 2 bases, with 11 bases spanning the gap. The germline gives CDR1 SGHRS, CDR2 YFSETQ.

This chain connects TRBV6-2 or TRBV6-3 to TRBJ2-1; 8 positions agree with TRBD2. This CDR3 spans 14 amino acids. Germline V gives CDR1 MNHEY, CDR2 SVGEGT. Trimming removed 2 bases from V and 8 bases from J; junction bases left unmatched: 5. The CDR3 nucleotides are TGTGCCAGCAGTTACGTTCAGCGGGGGTATGAGCAGTTCTTC. Translating it yields CASSYVQRGYEQFF.

CDR3 nucleotides: TGCGCCAGCAGCTTTGAGGGACCCCCCAACTACACCTTC. Protein product: CASSFEGPPNYTF. The chain joins TRBV5-1 to TRBJ1-2; TRBD1 is a possible D gene (5 bases). Trimming shortened V by 2 bases and J by 10 bases, and 15 bases separated the two germline ends. Germline V gene sequence: CDR1 SGHRS, CDR2 YFSETQ. This CDR3 is built from 13 residues.

J is TRBJ1-1 and V is TRBV6-5; 8 positions match TRBD1. The germline V gene has CDR1 MNHEY and CDR2 SVGAGI. The V gene end was trimmed by 2 bases and the J gene end by 8 bases; junction bases not matched to a gene: 10. This CDR3 has 15 residues. CDR3 in amino acids: CASSYQGRGRKEAFF. In DNA form, the CDR3 reads TGTGCCAGCAGTTACCAGGGCAGGGGGCGTAAAGAAGCTTTCTTT.

The chain links TRBV5-1 to TRBJ2-1, with 11 bases aligning to TRBD2. The CDR3 contains 15 residues. With 0 bases clipped from V and 8 bases from J, the junction kept 4 bases outside the gene matches. CDR1 SGHRS and CDR2 YFSETQ come from the germline V gene. The CDR3 DNA reads TGCGCCAGCAGCTTGGTGGCTAGCGGGGGGCATGAGCAGTTCTTC. It specifies CASSLVASGGHEQFF. The full variable domain, its missing parts supplied by reference TRBV5-1 and TRBJ2-1, is KAGVTQTPRYLIKTRGQQVTLSCSPISGHRSVSWYQQTPGQGLQFLFEYFSETQRNKGNFPGRFSGRQFSNSRSEMNVSTLELGDSALYLCASSLVASGGHEQFFGPGTRLTVL.

The CDR3 nucleotides read TGTGCCAGCAGCCTTCGGTTTGGGATGGAGGCGTACCAAGAGACCCAGTACTTC. This codes for CASSLRFGMEAYQETQYF. The chain carries TRBV14 and TRBJ2-5; tentatively, D is TRBD2 (5 bases). The CDR3 contains 18 residues. CDR1 is SGHDN, CDR2 FVKESK, per germline. Trimming removed 4 bases from V and 0 bases from J, with 21 bases in between.

This chain connects TRBV30 to TRBJ2-3, with 11 bases matching TRBD1. Per the germline V gene, CDR1 is GTSNPN and CDR2 is SVGIG (reference sequence). The CDR3 consists of 16 residues. The V and J ends lost 5 bases and 4 bases, in that order; junction bases with no gene match: 11. The CDR3 sequence: CAWAKGQGARADTQYF. The CDR3, as DNA: TGTGCCTGGGCAAAAGGACAGGGGGCGAGGGCAGATACGCAGTATTTT. Together with reference TRBV30 and TRBJ2-3, the CDR3 gives the full variable domain: SQTIHQWPATLVQPVGSPLSLECTVEGTSNPNLYWYRQAAGRGLQLLFYSVGIGQISSEVPQNLSASRPQDRQFILSSKKLLLSDSGFYLCAWAKGQGARADTQYFGPGTRLTVL.

The chain couples TRBV15 to TRBJ2-6; D gene unclear. This CDR3 region has 15 residues. Germline V gene sequence: CDR1 LNHNV, CDR2 YYDKDF (reference sequence). The germline V and J ends were trimmed by 2 bases and 0 bases, with 5 bases remaining between them. Written as DNA, the CDR3 is TGTGCCACCAGCAGATTGTACTCTGGGGCCAACGTCCTGACTTTC. This gives the protein CATSRLYSGANVLTF. Drawing the rest from reference TRBV15 and TRBJ2-6, the complete variable domain is DAMVIQNPRYQVTQFGKPVTLSCSQTLNHNVMYWYQQKSSQAPKLLFHYYDKDFNNEADTPDNFQSRRPNTSFCFLDIRSPGLGDTAMYLCATSRLYSGANVLTFGAGSRLTVL.

The V and J genes are TRBV30 and TRBJ1-5; D ambiguous. CDR1 GTSNPN and CDR2 SVGIG come from the germline V gene (reference sequence). Trimming took 2 bases from V and 6 from J, leaving 8 bases between them. This CDR3 is built from 12 residues. This CDR3 is CAWSPGGQPQHF. The CDR3 bases are TGTGCCTGGAGTCCAGGAGGTCAGCCCCAGCATTTT.

As to this clone: The junction does not match germline at one end; this may be a read error. The same CDR3 is also encoded by other DNA sequences in this sample. The chain joins TRBV6-1 to TRBJ1-2; D might be TRBD1 (5 bases). In germline, CDR1 is MNHNS, CDR2 SASEGT. The CDR3 consists of 14 residues. The CDR3 region is CASSEGGGFSGYTF. CDR3 bases: TGTGCCAGCAGTGAAGGGGGGGGTTTTAGTGGCTACACCTTT.

The chain links TRBV7-8 to TRBJ2-5; D not certain. Germline CDR1 SGHVS, CDR2 FQNEAQ. CDR3 length: 12 residues. Trimming stripped 5 bases from V and 4 bases from J, with 8 bases between. CDR3 in DNA: TGTGCCAGCAGCGACGCCAGAGAGACCCAGTACTTC. It is translated as CASSDARETQYF.

The chain joins TRBV5-4 to TRBJ1-3; D ambiguous. V was shortened by 0 bases and J by 0 bases, with 7 bases between the two germline ends. CDR1 is SGHNT, CDR2 YYREEE, per germline (reference sequence). CDR3 length equals 15 residues. The CDR3 DNA reads as TGTGCCAGCAGCTTGGACGTTTACTCTGGAAACACCATATATTTT. This gives the protein CASSLDVYSGNTIYF. The variable domain in full, with the rest retrieved from reference TRBV5-4 and TRBJ1-3, is ETGVTQSPTHLIKTRGQQVTLRCSSQSGHNTVSWYQQALGQGPQFIFQYYREEENGRGNFPPRFSGLQFPNYSSELNVNALELDDSALYLCASSLDVYSGNTIYFGEGSWLTVV.

The chain carries TRBV5-8 and TRBJ1-6; TRBD1 is a possible D gene (6 bases). CDR1 SGHTS and CDR2 YDEGEE come from the germline V gene. The CDR3 runs to 15 residues. V lost 3 bases and J lost 10, with 17 bases in between. CDR3 sequence reads: CASSSRVGGSSPLHF. CDR3 DNA sequence: TGTGCCAGCAGCTCCCGTGTAGGGGGTTCCTCACCCCTCCACTTT.

The CDR3 nucleotides read TGTGCCACCAGCAGAGATTATCGAGAGACCCAGTACTTC. Translating it yields CATSRDYRETQYF. The chain is built from TRBV15 and TRBJ2-5; D is unclear. This CDR3 is built from 13 residues. Per the germline V gene, CDR1 is LNHNV and CDR2 is YYDKDF (reference sequence). V lost 0 bases, J lost 4 bases, and 6 bases lay in between.

V gene TRBV6-5 combines with J gene TRBJ1-3; D not certain. The germline V and J ends were trimmed by 2 bases and 0 bases, with 2 bases remaining between them. This CDR3 is 13 amino acids long. Germline V gives CDR1 MNHEY, CDR2 SVGAGI. CDR3: CASSYSSGNTIYF. The CDR3 bases are TGTGCCAGCAGTTACAGCTCTGGAAACACCATATATTTT.

The chain couples TRBV6-2 or TRBV6-3 to TRBJ1-2; 7 bases match TRBD1. The CDR3 is made up of 14 amino acids. V lost 3 bases to trimming and J lost 8 bases; unmatched junction nucleotides: 9. The germline CDR1 and CDR2 sequences are MNHEY and SVGEGT. In nucleotides, the CDR3 is TGTGCCAGCAGTTATCTCGGACAGGCGGACGGCTACACCTTC. Translation: CASSYLGQADGYTF.